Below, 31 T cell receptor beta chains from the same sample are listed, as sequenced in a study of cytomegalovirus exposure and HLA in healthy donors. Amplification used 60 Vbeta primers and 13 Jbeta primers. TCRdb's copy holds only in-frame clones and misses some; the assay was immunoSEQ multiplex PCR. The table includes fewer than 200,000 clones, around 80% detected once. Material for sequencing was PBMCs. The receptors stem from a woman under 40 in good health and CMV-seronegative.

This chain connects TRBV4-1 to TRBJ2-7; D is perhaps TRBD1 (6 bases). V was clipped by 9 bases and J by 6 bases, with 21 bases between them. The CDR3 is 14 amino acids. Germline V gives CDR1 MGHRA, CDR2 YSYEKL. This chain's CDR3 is CASSKAGAKGEQYF. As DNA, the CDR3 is TGCGCCAGTAGTAAGGCAGGGGCAAAGGGCGAGCAGTACTTC.

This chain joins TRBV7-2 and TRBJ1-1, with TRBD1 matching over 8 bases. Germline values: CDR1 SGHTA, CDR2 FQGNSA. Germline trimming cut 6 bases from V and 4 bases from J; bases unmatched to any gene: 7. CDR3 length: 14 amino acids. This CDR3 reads CASRSTGGGTEAFF. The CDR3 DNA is TGTGCCAGCAGATCTACAGGGGGGGGCACTGAAGCTTTCTTT.

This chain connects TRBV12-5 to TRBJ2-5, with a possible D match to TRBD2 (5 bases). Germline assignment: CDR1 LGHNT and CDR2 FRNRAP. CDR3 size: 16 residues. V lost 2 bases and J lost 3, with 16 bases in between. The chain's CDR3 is CASGLSSYTREETQYF. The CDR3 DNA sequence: TGTGCTAGTGGTTTGTCTAGCTATACTCGGGAAGAGACCCAGTACTTC. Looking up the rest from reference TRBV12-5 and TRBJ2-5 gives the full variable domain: DARVTQTPRHKVTEMGQEVTMRCQPILGHNTVFWYRQTMMQGLELLAYFRNRAPLDDSGMPKDRFSAEMPDATLATLKIQPSEPRDSAVYFCASGLSSYTREETQYFGPGTRLLVL.

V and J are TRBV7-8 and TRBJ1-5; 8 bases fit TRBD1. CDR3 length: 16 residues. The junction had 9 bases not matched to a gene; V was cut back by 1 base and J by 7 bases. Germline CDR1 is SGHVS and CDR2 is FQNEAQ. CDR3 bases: TGTGCCAGCAGCTTAGGTGCCAGGGGGCATGGACAGCCCCAGCATTTT. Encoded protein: CASSLGARGHGQPQHF.

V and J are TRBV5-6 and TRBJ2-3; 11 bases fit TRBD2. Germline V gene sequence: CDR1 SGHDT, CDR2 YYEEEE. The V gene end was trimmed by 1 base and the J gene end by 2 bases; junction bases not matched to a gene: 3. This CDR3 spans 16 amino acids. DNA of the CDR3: TGTGCCAGCAGCTTGCGGGGACTAGCGGTCACAGATACGCAGTATTTT. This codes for CASSLRGLAVTDTQYF.

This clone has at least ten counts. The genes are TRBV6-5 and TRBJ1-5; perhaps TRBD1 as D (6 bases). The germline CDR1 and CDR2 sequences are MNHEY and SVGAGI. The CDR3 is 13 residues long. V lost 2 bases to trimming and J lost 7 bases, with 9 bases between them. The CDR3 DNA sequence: TGTGCCAGCAGTTACCATACAGGGCAGCCCCAGCATTTT. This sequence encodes CASSYHTGQPQHF.

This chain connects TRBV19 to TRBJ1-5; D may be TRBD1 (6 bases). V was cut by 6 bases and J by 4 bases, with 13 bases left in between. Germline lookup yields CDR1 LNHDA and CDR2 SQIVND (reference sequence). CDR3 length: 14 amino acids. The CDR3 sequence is CASRRNTGNQPQHF. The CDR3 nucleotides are TGTGCCAGTAGGCGTAACACAGGGAATCAGCCCCAGCATTTT.

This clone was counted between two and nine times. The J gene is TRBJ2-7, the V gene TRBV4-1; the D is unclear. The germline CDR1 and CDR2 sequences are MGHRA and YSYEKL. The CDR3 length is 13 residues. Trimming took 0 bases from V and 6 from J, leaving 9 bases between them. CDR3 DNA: TGCGCCAGCAGCCAAGAATCAGTTGCCGAGCAGTACTTC. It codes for CASSQESVAEQYF.

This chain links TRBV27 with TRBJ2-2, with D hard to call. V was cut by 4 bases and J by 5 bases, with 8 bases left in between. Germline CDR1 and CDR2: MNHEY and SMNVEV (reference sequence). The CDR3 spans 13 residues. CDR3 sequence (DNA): TGTGCCAGCAGTTCTGCGCTGACCGGGGAGCTGTTTTTT. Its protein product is CASSSALTGELFF.

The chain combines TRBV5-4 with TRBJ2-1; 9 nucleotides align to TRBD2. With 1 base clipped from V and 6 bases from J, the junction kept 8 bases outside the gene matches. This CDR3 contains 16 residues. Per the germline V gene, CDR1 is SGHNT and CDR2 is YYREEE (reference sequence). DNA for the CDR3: TGTGCCAGCAGCTTGCCGGGGACTAGCCGCGGCAATGAGCAGTTCTTC. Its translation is CASSLPGTSRGNEQFF.

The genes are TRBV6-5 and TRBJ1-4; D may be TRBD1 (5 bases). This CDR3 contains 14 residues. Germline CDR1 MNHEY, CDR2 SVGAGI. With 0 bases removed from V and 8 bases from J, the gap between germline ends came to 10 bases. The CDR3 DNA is TGTGCCAGCAGTTACTCTCGGACACACGAAAAACTGTTTTTT. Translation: CASSYSRTHEKLFF.

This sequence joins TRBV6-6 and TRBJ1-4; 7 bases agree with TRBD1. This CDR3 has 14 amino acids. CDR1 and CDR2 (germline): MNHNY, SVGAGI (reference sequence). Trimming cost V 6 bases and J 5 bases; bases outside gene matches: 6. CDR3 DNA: TGTGCCAGCAGACGACAGGGTTTAAATGAAAAACTGTTTTTT. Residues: CASRRQGLNEKLFF.

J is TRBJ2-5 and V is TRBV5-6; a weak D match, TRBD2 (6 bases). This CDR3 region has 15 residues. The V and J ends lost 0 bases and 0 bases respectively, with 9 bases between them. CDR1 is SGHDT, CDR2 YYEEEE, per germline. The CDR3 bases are TGTGCCAGCAGCTTGGCCGGGGACTACCAAGAGACCCAGTACTTC. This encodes CASSLAGDYQETQYF.

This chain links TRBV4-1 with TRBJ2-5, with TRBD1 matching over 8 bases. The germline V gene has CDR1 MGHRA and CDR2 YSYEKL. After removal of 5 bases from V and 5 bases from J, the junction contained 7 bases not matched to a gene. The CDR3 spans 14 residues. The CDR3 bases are TGCGCCAGCAGCTCGGACAGGGCCGGGGAGACCCAGTACTTC. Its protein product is CASSSDRAGETQYF.

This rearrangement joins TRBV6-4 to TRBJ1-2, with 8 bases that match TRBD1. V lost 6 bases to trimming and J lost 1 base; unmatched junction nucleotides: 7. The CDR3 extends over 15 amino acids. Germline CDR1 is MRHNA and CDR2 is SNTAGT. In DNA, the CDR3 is TGTGCCAGCAGCCCTACAGGGGGACTTAACTATGGCTACACCTTC. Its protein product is CASSPTGGLNYGYTF.

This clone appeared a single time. CDR3 nucleotide sequence: TGTGCCAGCAGGGTCACAGAAGATACGCAGTATTTT. It specifies CASRVTEDTQYF. V usage is TRBV6-1 and J usage is TRBJ2-3; D is ambiguous. Germline-derived CDR1 and CDR2 are MNHNS and SASEGT. This CDR3 comprises 12 residues. Trimming took off 6 bases at V and 5 bases at J, with 9 bases between the two ends.

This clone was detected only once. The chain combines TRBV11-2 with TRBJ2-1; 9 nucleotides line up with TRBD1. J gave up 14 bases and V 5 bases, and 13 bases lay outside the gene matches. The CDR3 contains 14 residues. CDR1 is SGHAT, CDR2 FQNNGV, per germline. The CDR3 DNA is TGTGCCAGCAGCGCAGGACAGGGGCGCTACCGGAAGTTCTTC. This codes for CASSAGQGRYRKFF. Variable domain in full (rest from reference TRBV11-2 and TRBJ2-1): EAGVAQSPRYKIIEKRQSVAFWCNPISGHATLYWYQQILGQGPKLLIQFQNNGVVDDSQLPKDRFSAERLKGVDSTLKIQPAKLEDSAVYLCASSAGQGRYRKFFGPGTRLTVL.

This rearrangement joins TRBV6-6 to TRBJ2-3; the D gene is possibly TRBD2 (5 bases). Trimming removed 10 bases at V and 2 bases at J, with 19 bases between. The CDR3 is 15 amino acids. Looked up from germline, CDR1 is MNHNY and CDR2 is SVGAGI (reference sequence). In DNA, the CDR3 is TGTGCCACCGGGAAGGGTGGCTCTTACACAGATACGCAGTATTTT. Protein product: CATGKGGSYTDTQYF.

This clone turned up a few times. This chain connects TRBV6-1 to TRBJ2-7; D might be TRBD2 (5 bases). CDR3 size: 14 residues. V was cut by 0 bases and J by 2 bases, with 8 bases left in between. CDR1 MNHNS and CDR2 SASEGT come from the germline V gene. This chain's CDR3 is CASSEAEGTYEQYF. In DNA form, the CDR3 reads TGTGCCAGCAGTGAAGCCGAGGGAACCTACGAGCAGTACTTC.

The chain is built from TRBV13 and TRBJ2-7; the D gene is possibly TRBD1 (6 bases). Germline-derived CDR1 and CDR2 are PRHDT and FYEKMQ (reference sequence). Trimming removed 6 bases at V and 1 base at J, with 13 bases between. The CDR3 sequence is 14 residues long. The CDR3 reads CASRTTGSSYEQYF. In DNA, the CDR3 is TGTGCCAGCAGAACGACAGGATCGTCCTACGAGCAGTACTTC. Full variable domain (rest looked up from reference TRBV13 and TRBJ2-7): AAGVIQSPRHLIKEKRETATLKCYPIPRHDTVYWYQQGPGQDPQFLISFYEKMQSDKGSIPDRFSAQQFSDYHSELNMSSLELGDSALYFCASRTTGSSYEQYFGPGTRLTVT.

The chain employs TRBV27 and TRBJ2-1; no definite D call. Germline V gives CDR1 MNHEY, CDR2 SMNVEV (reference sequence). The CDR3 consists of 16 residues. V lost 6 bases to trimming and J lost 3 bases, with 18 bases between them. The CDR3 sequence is CASSLTPSPLYNEQFF. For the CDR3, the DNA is TGTGCCAGCAGCCTAACTCCCTCCCCCCTCTACAATGAGCAGTTCTTC.

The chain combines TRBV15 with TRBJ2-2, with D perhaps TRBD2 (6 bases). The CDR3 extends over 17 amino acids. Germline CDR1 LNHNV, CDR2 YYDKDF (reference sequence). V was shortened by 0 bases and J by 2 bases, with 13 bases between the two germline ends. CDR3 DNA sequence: TGTGCCACCAGCAGAGATCCCGGGAGTGCTAACACCGGGGAGCTGTTTTTT. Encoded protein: CATSRDPGSANTGELFF.

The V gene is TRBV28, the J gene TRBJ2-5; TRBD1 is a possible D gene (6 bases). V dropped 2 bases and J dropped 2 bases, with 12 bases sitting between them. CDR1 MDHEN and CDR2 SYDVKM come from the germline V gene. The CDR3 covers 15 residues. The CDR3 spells CASSLAGAGQETQYF. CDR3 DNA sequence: TGTGCCAGCAGTTTAGCAGGGGCCGGACAAGAGACCCAGTACTTC.

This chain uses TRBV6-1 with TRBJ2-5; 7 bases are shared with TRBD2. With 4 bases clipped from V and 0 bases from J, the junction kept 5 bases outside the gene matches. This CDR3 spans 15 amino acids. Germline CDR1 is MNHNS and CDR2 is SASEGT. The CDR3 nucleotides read TGTGCCAGCAGTGGGACCGGGGGGAACCAAGAGACCCAGTACTTC. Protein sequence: CASSGTGGNQETQYF.

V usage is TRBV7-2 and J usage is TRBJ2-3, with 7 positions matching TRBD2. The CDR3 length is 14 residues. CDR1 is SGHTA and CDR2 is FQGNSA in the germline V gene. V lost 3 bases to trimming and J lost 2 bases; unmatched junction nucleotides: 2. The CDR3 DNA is TGTGCCAGCAGCTTGAGCGGGGCCACAGATACGCAGTATTTT. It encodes CASSLSGATDTQYF. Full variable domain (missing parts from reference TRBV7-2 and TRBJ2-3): GAGVSQSPSNKVTEKGKDVELRCDPISGHTALYWYRQSLGQGLEFLIYFQGNSAPDKSGLPSDRFSAERTGGSVSTLTIQRTQQEDSAVYLCASSLSGATDTQYFGPGTRLTVL.

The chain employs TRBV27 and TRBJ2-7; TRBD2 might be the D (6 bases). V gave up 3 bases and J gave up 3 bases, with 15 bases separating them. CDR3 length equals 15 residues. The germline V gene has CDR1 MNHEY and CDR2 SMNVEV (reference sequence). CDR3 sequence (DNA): TGTGCCAGCAGTTTGCTCCGGACTACTCTCTACGAGCAGTACTTC. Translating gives CASSLLRTTLYEQYF.

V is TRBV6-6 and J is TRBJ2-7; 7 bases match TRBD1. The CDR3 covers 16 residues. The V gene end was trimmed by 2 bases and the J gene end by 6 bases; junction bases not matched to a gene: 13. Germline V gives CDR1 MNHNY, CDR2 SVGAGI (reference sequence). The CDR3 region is CASSYIGGARFFEQYF. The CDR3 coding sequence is TGTGCCAGCAGTTACATAGGGGGCGCGAGATTCTTCGAGCAGTACTTC.

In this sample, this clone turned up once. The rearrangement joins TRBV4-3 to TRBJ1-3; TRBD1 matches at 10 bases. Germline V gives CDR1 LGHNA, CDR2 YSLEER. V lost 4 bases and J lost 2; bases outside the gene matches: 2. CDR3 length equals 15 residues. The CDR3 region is CASSPGTGAGNTIYF. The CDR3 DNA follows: TGCGCCAGCAGCCCCGGGACAGGGGCTGGAAACACCATATATTTT.

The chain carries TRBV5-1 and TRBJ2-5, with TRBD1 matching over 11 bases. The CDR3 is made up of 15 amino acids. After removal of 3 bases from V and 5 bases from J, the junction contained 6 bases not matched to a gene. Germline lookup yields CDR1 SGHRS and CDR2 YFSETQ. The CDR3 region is CASSYGTGGWETQYF. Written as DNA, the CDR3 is TGCGCCAGCAGCTACGGGACAGGGGGTTGGGAGACCCAGTACTTC.

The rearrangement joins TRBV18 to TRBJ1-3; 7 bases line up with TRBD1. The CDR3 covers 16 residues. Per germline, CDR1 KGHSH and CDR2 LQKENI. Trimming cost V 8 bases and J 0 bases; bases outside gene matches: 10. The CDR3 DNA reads TGTGCCAGCACAGGGGAGACAGGGTCCTCTGGAAACACCATATATTTT. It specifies CASTGETGSSGNTIYF.

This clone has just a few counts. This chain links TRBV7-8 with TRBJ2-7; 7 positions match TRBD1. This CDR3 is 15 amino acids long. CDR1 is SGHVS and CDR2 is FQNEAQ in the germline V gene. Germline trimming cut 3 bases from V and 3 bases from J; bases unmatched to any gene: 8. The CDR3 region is CASSFAGGNDYEQYF. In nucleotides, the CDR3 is TGTGCCAGCAGCTTCGCAGGGGGAAATGACTACGAGCAGTACTTC.